This TCR beta chain was observed in a study of CD8 T cells in Susac syndrome. CDR3 length: 14 amino acids. V gave up 3 bases and J gave up 4 bases, with 10 bases separating them. In germline, CDR1 is SNHLY, CDR2 FYNNEI. In contrast to the negatively isolated CD8+ and CD4+ T cells, TEMRA cells were FACS-enriched. Roughly 0.45 to 1 ug RNA was reverse transcribed with random hexamers. Across 54 Vbeta and 13 Jbeta, TCR beta CDR3 was amplified with immunoSEQ multiplex PCR. TCRdb fed the immunoSEQ multiplex PCR reads into MiXCR, producing one record per CDR3 protein. The table includes 150,000 to 200,000 distinct CDR3 sequences, roughly nine tenths detected once.

The sequenced material came from CD4+ T cells from PBMCs. The receptor comes from a human donor with Susac syndrome. The rearrangement joins TRBV2 to TRBJ1-5; no clear D gene. CDR3 loop: CASSDVARNQPQHF. CDR3 nucleotide sequence: TGTGCCAGCAGTGATGTGGCTCGGAATCAGCCCCAGCATTTT.